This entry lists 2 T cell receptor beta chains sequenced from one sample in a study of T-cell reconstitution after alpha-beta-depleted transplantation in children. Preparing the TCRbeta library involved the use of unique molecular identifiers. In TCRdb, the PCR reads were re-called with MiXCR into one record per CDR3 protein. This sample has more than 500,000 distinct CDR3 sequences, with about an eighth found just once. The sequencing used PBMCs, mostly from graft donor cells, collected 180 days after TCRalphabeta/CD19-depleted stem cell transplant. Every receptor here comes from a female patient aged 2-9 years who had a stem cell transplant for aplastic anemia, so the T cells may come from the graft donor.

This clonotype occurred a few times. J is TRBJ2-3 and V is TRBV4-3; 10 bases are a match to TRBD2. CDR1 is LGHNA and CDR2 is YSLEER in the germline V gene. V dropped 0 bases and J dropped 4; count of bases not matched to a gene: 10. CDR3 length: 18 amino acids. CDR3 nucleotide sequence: TGCGCCAGCAGCCAAGATCTCCCTAGCGGGAGCATTGCAGATACGCAGTATTTT. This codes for CASSQDLPSGSIADTQYF.

For the CDR3, the DNA is TGCAGTGCTAGGGGACAGGCCCCCGGGGAGCTGTTTTTT. Translated, it gives CSARGQAPGELFF. The V and J genes are TRBV20-1 and TRBJ2-2; 8 positions match TRBD1. The CDR3 loop spans 13 amino acids. J lost 6 bases, V lost 3 bases, and 3 bases had no gene match. Germline CDR1 DFQATT, CDR2 SNEGSKA (reference sequence).